The present entry profiles one T cell receptor (beta chain) with its context. This sample stems from a study of blood T cell repertoires in COVID-19. In the study overall: Samples representing acute and convalescent COVID-19 were sourced from the United States, Italy and Spain. PBMCs, B-cell-depleted T cells, or T cells provided the cDNA or gDNA that made up the material.

Study processing details: Cell counts per sample came from amplifying reference gene primers. Assay: immunoSEQ multiplex PCR; the TCRdb copy retains only in-frame clones and omits some. The D gene and trimming were derived from the DNA, and the V and J assignments and clone size from that table. The data contain about 250,000 clones, around 88% of them singletons. V lost 7 bases, J lost 3 bases, and 9 bases stayed unmatched. Germline V gives CDR1 SQVTM, CDR2 ANQGSEA. This CDR3 is 15 amino acids long. The rearrangement joins TRBV29-1 to TRBJ1-4, with 9 bases fitting TRBD1. The sequence derives from an elderly man with acute or convalescent COVID-19. The sample consisted of peripheral blood. CDR3 region: CSAKQGARPNEKLFF. CDR3 DNA sequence: TGCAGCGCGAAACAGGGGGCTCGACCTAATGAAAAACTGTTTTTT.